This TCR beta chain came from a study of cytomegalovirus exposure and HLA in healthy donors. At the level of the study: From donors who were HLA-typed, an early data release held 80 million to 95 million unique TCRs. Study-level results: Later work showed greater clonal expansion in HLA-associated TCR beta chains than in equally common others. Whilst most TCR sequences proved rare, a subset of public TCRs occurred across many donors.

PCR amplification relied on 60 Vbeta primers (plus 13 Jbeta primers). Generated by immunoSEQ multiplex PCR, the TCRdb table keeps only in-frame clones and is missing some. The sample yields under 200,000 clones, 81% seen once. As regards this clone: Its cognate antigen is unknown.

This clonotype was sampled from a man aged 45 to 65 in good health and CMV-seropositive. Sequencing used PBMCs.

This chain's CDR3 is CASLPGQGNGYTF. As DNA, the CDR3 is TGTGCCAGCCTCCCGGGACAGGGGAATGGCTACACCTTC. The rearrangement links TRBV19 to TRBJ1-2; 10 bases are a match to TRBD1. The CDR3 loop spans 13 amino acids. J was trimmed by 6 bases and V by 9 bases; bases with no gene match: 7. In germline, CDR1 is LNHDA, CDR2 SQIVND (reference sequence).